This TCR beta chain came from a study of cytomegalovirus exposure and HLA in healthy donors. Overall study context: The 90 to 150 validation repertoires used a platform that matched the one used for the approximately 670 first-cohort repertoires, as a later analysis reported.

Between the trimmed V and J ends, which lost 4 bases and 0 bases, there was a span of 25 bases. Germline-derived CDR1 and CDR2 are LGHNT and FRNRAP. The CDR3 is made up of 19 amino acids. Among the roughly 120 subjects of the validation cohort, separate from the approximately 670-subject first cohort, were the donors. On this clone itself: Antigen: not known.

General study results and limits: Using the classifier, cytomegalovirus status was reportedly diagnosed with high specificity and sensitivity. Cytomegalovirus-associated status was assigned to more than 150 TCR beta chains.

Method: immunoSEQ multiplex PCR; TCRdb's copy keeps in-frame clones and lacks some. Of 95,000 to 150,000 clones in the sample, 89% were seen once. Input material: PBMCs. The TCR sequence derives from a woman aged 18 to 35 in good health and CMV-seronegative. This chain uses TRBV12-5 with TRBJ2-7; TRBD1 is a possible D gene (5 bases). The CDR3 loop is CASGSDGQALPISSYEQYF. The CDR3, as DNA: TGTGCTAGTGGTTCGGACGGACAAGCGCTCCCCATTAGCTCCTACGAGCAGTACTTC.